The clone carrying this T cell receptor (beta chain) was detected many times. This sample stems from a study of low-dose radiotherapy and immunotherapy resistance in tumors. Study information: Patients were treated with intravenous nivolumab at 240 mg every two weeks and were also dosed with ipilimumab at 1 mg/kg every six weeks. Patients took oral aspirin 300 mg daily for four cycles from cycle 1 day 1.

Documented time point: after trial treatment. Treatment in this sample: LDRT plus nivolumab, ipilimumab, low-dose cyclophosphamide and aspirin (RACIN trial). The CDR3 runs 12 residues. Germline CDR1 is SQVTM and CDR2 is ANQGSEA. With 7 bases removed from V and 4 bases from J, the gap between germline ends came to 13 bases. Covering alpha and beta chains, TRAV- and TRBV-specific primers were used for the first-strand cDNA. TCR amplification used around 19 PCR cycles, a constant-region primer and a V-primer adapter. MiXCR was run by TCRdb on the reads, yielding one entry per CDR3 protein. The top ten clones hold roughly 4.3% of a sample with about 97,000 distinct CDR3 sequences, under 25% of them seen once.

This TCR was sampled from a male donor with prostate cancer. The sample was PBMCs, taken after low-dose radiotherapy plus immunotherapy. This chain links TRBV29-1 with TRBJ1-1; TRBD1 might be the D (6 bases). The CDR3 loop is CSARGAGTEAFF. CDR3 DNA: TGCAGCGCCAGGGGAGCTGGCACTGAAGCTTTCTTT.